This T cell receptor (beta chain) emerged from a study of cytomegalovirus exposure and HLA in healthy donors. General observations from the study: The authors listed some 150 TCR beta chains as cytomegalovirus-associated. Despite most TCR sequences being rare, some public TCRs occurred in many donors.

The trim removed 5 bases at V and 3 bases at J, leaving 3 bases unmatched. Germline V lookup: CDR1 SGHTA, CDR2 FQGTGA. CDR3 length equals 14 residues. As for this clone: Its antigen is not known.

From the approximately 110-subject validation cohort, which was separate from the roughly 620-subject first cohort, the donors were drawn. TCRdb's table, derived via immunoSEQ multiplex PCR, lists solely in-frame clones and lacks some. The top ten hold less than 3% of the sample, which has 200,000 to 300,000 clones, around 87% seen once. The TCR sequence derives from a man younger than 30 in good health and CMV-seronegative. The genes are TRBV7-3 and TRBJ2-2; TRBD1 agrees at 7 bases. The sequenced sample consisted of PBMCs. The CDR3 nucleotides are TGTGCCAGCAGCCCGCAGGGGGACACCGGGGAGCTGTTTTTT. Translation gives CASSPQGDTGELFF.